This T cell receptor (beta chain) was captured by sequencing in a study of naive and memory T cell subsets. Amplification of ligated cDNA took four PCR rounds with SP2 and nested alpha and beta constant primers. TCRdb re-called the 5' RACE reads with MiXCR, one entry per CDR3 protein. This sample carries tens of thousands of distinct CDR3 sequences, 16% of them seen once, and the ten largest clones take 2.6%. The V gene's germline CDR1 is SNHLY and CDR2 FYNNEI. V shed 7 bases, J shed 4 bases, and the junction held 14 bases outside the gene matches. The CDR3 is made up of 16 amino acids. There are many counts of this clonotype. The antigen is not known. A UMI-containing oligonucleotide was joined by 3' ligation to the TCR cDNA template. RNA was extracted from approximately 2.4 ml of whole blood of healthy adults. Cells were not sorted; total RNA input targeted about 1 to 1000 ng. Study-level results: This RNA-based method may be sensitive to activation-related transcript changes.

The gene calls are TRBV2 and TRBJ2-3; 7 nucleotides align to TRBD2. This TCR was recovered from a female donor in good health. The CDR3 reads CASIGGGEQGADTQYF. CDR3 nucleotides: TGTGCCAGCATCGGGGGAGGGGAGCAAGGGGCAGATACGCAGTATTTT. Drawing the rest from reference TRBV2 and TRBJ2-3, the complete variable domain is EPEVTQTPSHQVTQMGQEVILRCVPISNHLYFYWYRQILGQKVEFLVSFYNNEISEKSEIFDDQFSVERPDGSNFTLKIRSTKLEDSAMYFCASIGGGEQGADTQYFGPGTRLTVL.